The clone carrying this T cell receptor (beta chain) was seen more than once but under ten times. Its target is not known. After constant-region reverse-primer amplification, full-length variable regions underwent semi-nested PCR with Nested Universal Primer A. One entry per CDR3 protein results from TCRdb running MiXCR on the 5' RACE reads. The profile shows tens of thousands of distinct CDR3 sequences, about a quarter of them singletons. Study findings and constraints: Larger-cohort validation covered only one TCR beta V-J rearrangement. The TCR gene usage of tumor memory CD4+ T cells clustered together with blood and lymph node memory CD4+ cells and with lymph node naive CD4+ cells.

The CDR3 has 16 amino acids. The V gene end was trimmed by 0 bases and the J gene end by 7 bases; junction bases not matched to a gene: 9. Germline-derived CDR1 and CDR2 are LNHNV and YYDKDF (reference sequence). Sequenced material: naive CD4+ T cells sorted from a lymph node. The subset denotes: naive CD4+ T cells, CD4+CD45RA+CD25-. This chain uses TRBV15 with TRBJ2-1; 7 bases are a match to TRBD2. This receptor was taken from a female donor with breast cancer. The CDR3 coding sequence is TGTGCCACCAGCAGAGATCGGGCTAGCGGTAAAAATGAGCAGTTCTTC. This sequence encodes CATSRDRASGKNEQFF. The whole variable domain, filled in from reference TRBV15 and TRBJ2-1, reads DAMVIQNPRYQVTQFGKPVTLSCSQTLNHNVMYWYQQKSSQAPKLLFHYYDKDFNNEADTPDNFQSRRPNTSFCFLDIRSPGLGDTAMYLCATSRDRASGKNEQFFGPGTRLTVL.